This T cell receptor beta chain was profiled in a study of blood T cell repertoires in COVID-19. CDR1 and CDR2 from the germline V gene are SQVTM and ANQGSEA. V was cut by 6 bases and J by 0 bases, with 20 bases left in between. The CDR3 sequence is 16 residues long. The assay was immunoSEQ multiplex PCR, and TCRdb's table has in-frame clones only and misses some. The profile shows 190,000 or so clones, around four fifths of them singletons. The chain recombines TRBV29-1 with TRBJ1-1; maybe TRBD1 (5 bases). The clonotype was recovered from a man between 40 and 49 years old who had recovered from COVID-19. What was sequenced was PBMCs or T cells enriched from blood (not recorded which). This chain's CDR3 is CSVPEGSATMNTEAFF. In DNA form, the CDR3 reads TGCAGCGTCCCGGAGGGGTCGGCGACCATGAACACTGAAGCTTTCTTT.